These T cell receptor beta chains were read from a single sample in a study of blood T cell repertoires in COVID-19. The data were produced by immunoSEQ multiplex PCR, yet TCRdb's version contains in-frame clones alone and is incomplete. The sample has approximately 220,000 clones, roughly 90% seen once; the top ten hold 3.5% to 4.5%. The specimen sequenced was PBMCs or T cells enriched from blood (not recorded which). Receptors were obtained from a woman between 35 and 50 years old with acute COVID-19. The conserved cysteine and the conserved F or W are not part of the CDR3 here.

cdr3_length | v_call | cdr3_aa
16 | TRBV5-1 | ASSLTARGTIRDSPLH
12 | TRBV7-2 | ASSLVIGVTEAF
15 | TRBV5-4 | ASSSKGPGSLGNEQF
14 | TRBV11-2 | ASSSGSMWSESGYT
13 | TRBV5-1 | ASSLGVSGSHGYT
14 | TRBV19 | ASSLGQPGAQETQY
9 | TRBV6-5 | ASSSPIEQF
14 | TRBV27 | ASRSVTGISTDTQY
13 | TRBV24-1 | ATSDLGRGAETQY
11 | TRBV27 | ASRLQGSGGYT